This section outlines one TCR beta chain sequence together with its context. The record originates from a study of T cell changes during pregnancy in multiple sclerosis. The J segment lost 3 bases and the V segment lost 5 bases, leaving 11 bases of the junction unmatched. This CDR3 has 15 amino acids. Germline V gene lookup returns CDR1 GTSNPN and CDR2 SVGIG (reference sequence). Data came from immunoSEQ multiplex PCR; TCRdb stores just in-frame clones and leaves some out. Among about 38,000 clones listed, about 88% were seen once. The rearrangement joins TRBV30 to TRBJ2-3; the match to TRBD2 covers 7 bases. Material: CD8+ T cells from peripheral blood mononuclear cells, obtained in the third trimester of pregnancy. This receptor was taken from a female donor with multiple sclerosis, enrolled in a pregnancy study. This CDR3 is CAWGPGTGGTDTQYF. The CDR3, as DNA: TGTGCCTGGGGCCCCGGGACCGGGGGGACAGATACGCAGTATTTT.